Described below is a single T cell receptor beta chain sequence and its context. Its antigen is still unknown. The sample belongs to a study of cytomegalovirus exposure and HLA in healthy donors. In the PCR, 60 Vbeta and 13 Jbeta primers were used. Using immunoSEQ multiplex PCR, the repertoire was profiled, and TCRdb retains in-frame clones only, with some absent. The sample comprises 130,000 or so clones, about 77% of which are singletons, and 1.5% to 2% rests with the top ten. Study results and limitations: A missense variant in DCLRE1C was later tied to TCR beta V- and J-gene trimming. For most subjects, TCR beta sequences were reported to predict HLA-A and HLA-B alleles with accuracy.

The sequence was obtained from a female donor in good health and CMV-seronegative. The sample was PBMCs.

Written as DNA, the CDR3 is TGTGCCAGCAGCTCAAGATTTCAGGATACGCAGTATTTT. The encoded protein is CASSSRFQDTQYF. The J gene is TRBJ2-3, the V gene TRBV7-3; D remains ambiguous. Trimming pared 4 bases from V and 6 bases from J, leaving 11 bases between. CDR1 is SGHTA, CDR2 FQGTGA, per germline. The CDR3 extends over 13 amino acids.